A selection of T cell receptor beta chains follows, all from one sample in a study of blood T cell repertoires in COVID-19. This table comes from immunoSEQ multiplex PCR, and its TCRdb copy is limited to in-frame clones, with some not included. Of 30,000 to 40,000 clones in the sample, about 80% were seen once. The specimen was peripheral blood. Receptors originate from an elderly man with acute or convalescent COVID-19. Both conserved end residues are part of each CDR3. The D gene is left open where the match is weak. For some rows the clone size is stated as once, few or many, or as a class when expanded; others skip it.

>TRBD1|once|TRBJ1-2|TRBV7-3
CASSLTGQGAYGYTF
TGTGCCAGCAGCTTAACGGGACAGGGGGCCTATGGCTACACCTTC
>NA|NA|TRBJ2-6|TRBV7-9
CASRLGMRAGANVLTF
TGTGCCAGCAGGCTAGGGATGCGGGCTGGGGCCAACGTCCTGACTTTC
>NA|NA|TRBJ1-6|TRBV28
CASSGLARRSSPLHF
TGTGCCAGCAGTGGTTTGGCCCGCCGATCTTCACCCCTCCACTTT
>TRBD1|once|TRBJ2-1|TRBV10-3
CAISGGQYNEQFF
TGTGCCATCAGTGGGGGACAGTACAATGAGCAGTTCTTC
>TRBD2|NA|TRBJ2-7|TRBV4-2
CASSSQGTSSEQYF
TGTGCCAGCAGCAGCCAGGGGACTAGCTCCGAGCAGTACTTC
>TRBD1|once|TRBJ2-2|TRBV19
CASRGTGVAGELFF
TGTGCCAGTAGAGGGACAGGGGTGGCGGGGGAGCTGTTTTTT
>NA|few|TRBJ2-5|TRBV6-5
CASSYGSVETQYF
TGTGCCAGCAGTTACGGTAGCGTGGAGACCCAGTACTTC
>TRBD2|NA|TRBJ2-1|TRBV5-6
CASSFLGTSGYNEQFF
TGTGCCAGCAGCTTTCTGGGGACTAGCGGATACAATGAGCAGTTCTTC
>TRBD2|NA|TRBJ2-3|TRBV2
CASRLLAENTDTQYF
TGTGCCAGCAGACTGCTAGCGGAGAACACAGATACGCAGTATTTT
>NA|NA|TRBJ1-1|TRBV18
CASSKGLGQNTEAFF
TGTGCCAGCTCAAAGGGACTAGGGCAGAACACTGAAGCTTTCTTT
>NA|NA|TRBJ2-2|TRBV4-1
CASTQTPLVADGELFF
TGCGCCAGCACCCAAACCCCCCTAGTAGCGGACGGGGAGCTGTTTTTT
>TRBD2|once|TRBJ2-2|TRBV7-9
CASSFAGGNTGELFF
TGTGCCAGCAGCTTCGCGGGAGGGAACACCGGGGAGCTGTTTTTT
>TRBD2|NA|TRBJ2-5|TRBV5-1
CASSLTSSGTKETQYF
TGCGCCAGCAGCCTGACTTCTAGCGGGACAAAAGAGACCCAGTACTTC
>TRBD2|NA|TRBJ2-3|TRBV11-2
CASSLAGLAGGPGTDTQYF
TGTGCCAGCAGCTTAGCGGGACTAGCGGGAGGGCCCGGCACAGATACGCAGTATTTT
>TRBD1|few|TRBJ1-4|TRBV5-1
CASSGQGNEKLFF
TGCGCCAGCAGCGGACAGGGTAATGAAAAACTGTTTTTT
>NA|many|TRBJ2-1|TRBV30
CAWSNQGNEQFF
TGTGCCTGGAGCAATCAGGGCAATGAGCAGTTCTTC
>NA|NA|TRBJ2-6|TRBV30
CAWRPPGAGANVLTF
TGTGCCTGGAGACCCCCGGGGGCTGGGGCCAACGTCCTGACTTTC
>NA|few|TRBJ2-7|TRBV24-1
CATSPREGFYEQYF
TGTGCCACCAGTCCCCGAGAGGGTTTCTACGAGCAGTACTTC
>TRBD2|NA|TRBJ2-1|TRBV11-2
CASSLSGLAGGSEQFF
TGTGCCAGCAGCTTGTCAGGGCTAGCGGGAGGTTCTGAGCAGTTCTTC
>TRBD2|NA|TRBJ2-1|TRBV7-9
CASSFPGTGGNEQFF
TGTGCCAGCAGCTTCCCGGGCACGGGGGGGAATGAGCAGTTCTTC
>NA|NA|TRBJ1-2|TRBV6-2/TRBV6-3
CASSYFGTTRGYTF
TGTGCCAGCAGTTACTTTGGCACAACTAGAGGCTACACCTTC
>NA|NA|TRBJ1-2|TRBV7-8
CASSLGTVQYGYTF
TGTGCCAGCAGCTTGGGTACAGTACAGTATGGCTACACCTTC
>TRBD1|many|TRBJ2-4|TRBV6-5
CASSSPGQGKNIQYF
TGTGCCAGCAGTTCCCCGGGACAGGGGAAAAACATTCAGTACTTC
>NA|NA|TRBJ2-1|TRBV7-2
CASSYYWDEQFF
TGTGCCAGCAGCTACTATTGGGATGAGCAGTTCTTC
>TRBD1|once|TRBJ2-6|TRBV28
CASSGQVENSGANVLTF
TGTGCCAGCAGCGGACAGGTTGAGAACTCTGGGGCCAACGTCCTGACTTTC
>TRBD1|NA|TRBJ1-3|TRBV27
CASRITGGASGNTIYF
TGTGCCAGCAGGATTACAGGGGGTGCCTCTGGAAACACCATATATTTT
>TRBD2|NA|TRBJ2-7|TRBV5-1
CASSLAGGRNEQYF
TGCGCCAGCAGCTTGGCGGGGGGGCGGAACGAGCAGTACTTC
>NA|NA|TRBJ2-3|TRBV3-1/TRBV3-2
CASSLRESTDTQYF
TGTGCCAGCAGCCTTAGAGAAAGCACAGATACGCAGTATTTT
>NA|NA|TRBJ2-7|TRBV6-5
CASSGQGGEQYF
TGTGCCAGCAGCGGCCAGGGGGGCGAGCAGTACTTC
>NA|NA|TRBJ2-7|TRBV7-8
CASSLGQPYEQYF
TGTGCCAGCAGCTTAGGACAGCCCTACGAGCAGTACTTC
>NA|NA|TRBJ1-1|TRBV18
CASSPPGLRAATEAFF
TGTGCCAGCTCACCACCGGGCCTCAGGGCGGCCACTGAAGCTTTCTTT
>NA|NA|TRBJ2-7|TRBV15
CATSRDRQVIAYEQYF
TGTGCCACCAGCAGAGATCGTCAGGTGATAGCCTACGAGCAGTACTTC
>NA|NA|TRBJ2-6|TRBV5-6
CASSVGGAGANVLTF
TGTGCCAGCAGCGTGGGGGGCGCTGGGGCCAACGTCCTGACTTTC
>TRBD1|NA|TRBJ2-7|TRBV5-1
CASRDRERGNYEQYF
TGCGCCAGCAGAGACAGGGAAAGGGGAAACTACGAGCAGTACTTC
>NA|NA|TRBJ2-6|TRBV29-1
CSVDGGTGANVLTF
TGCAGCGTTGATGGGGGGACTGGGGCCAACGTCCTGACTTTC
>TRBD2|NA|TRBJ2-3|TRBV5-1
CASSFSGALTDTQYF
TGCGCCAGCAGCTTTAGCGGGGCCCTCACAGATACGCAGTATTTT
>NA|many|TRBJ2-3|TRBV5-4
CASSPTRASTDTQYF
TGTGCCAGCAGCCCCACGCGGGCTAGCACAGATACGCAGTATTTT
>NA|NA|TRBJ2-7|TRBV12-3/TRBV12-4
CASSSLSYEQYF
TGTGCCAGCAGTTCCCTATCCTACGAGCAGTACTTC
>NA|medium-sized|TRBJ1-2|TRBV7-9
CASSPGTMSGYTF
TGTGCCAGCAGCCCCGGGACAATGTCCGGCTACACCTTC
>NA|NA|TRBJ2-7|TRBV6-5
CASSYSTGSIPYEQYF
TGTGCCAGCAGTTACTCAACGGGTTCAATCCCCTACGAGCAGTACTTC
>NA|NA|TRBJ2-7|TRBV5-1
CASSPGQISSYEQYF
TGCGCCAGCAGCCCTGGACAAATCTCCTCCTACGAGCAGTACTTC